This T cell receptor beta chain was identified in a study of T cell repertoires in cytomegalovirus infection. Across the study: The authors relied on CMV epitopes, both recently identified HLA-C-restricted and well-studied HLA-B-restricted.

With respect to this clonotype: Antigen: not known.

One entry per CDR3 protein, called by TCRdb with MiXCR from the reads. The sample yields about 310,000 distinct CDR3 sequences, 20% to 30% seen once. CDR3 length equals 17 residues. The V and J ends lost 4 bases and 6 bases respectively, with 22 bases between them. The source is a human donor in good health (CMV status not recorded). Some clones in this sample may be carry-over from other donors' samples. The sequences come from cultured PBMCs, collected from culture after CMV antigen stimulation. The rearrangement links TRBV12-3 or TRBV12-4 to TRBJ2-1; the D gene could be TRBD1 or TRBD2 (5 bases each). CDR3 in amino acids: CASSSHEGMPFGNEQFF. CDR3 nucleotide sequence: TGTGCCAGCAGTTCCCACGAGGGGATGCCGTTTGGCAATGAGCAGTTCTTC.